Shown below are 8 T cell receptor beta chains from a single sample sequenced in a study of neurological immune-mediated disorders. TCRdb re-called the 5' RACE reads through MiXCR, storing one row per CDR3 protein. The table records roughly 65,000 distinct CDR3 sequences, 5.2% of them present only once. Sample: PBMCs. The receptors shown here come from a human donor with multiple sclerosis. The donor label of this sample is uncertain.

This clonotype has ten or more counts. The chain is built from TRBV5-1 and TRBJ2-7; 7 bases line up with TRBD2. CDR3 length equals 12 residues. With V trimmed by 6 bases and J by 6 bases, 6 bases remained unmatched. The germline V gene encodes CDR1 SGHRS and CDR2 YFSETQ. CDR3 amino acids: CASTEAGVEQYF. CDR3 coding DNA: TGCGCCAGCACGGAGGCGGGGGTCGAGCAGTACTTC.

This clonotype has ten or more counts. The CDR3 here is CATSRDIGINQPQHF. The DNA of the CDR3 is TGTGCCACCAGCAGAGATATAGGGATCAATCAGCCCCAGCATTTT. V gene TRBV15 combines with J gene TRBJ1-5; D gene uncertain. V was pared by 0 bases and J by 3 bases, with 9 bases between. Germline lookup yields CDR1 LNHNV and CDR2 YYDKDF (reference sequence). The CDR3 length is 15 residues.

This clonotype turned up a few times. The chain joins TRBV7-3 to TRBJ2-1; weak D call: TRBD2 (6 bases). Trimming shortened V by 0 bases and J by 2 bases, and 11 bases separated the two germline ends. Germline V gives CDR1 SGHTA, CDR2 FQGTGA. The CDR3 contains 16 residues. CDR3 sequence (DNA): TGTGCCAGCAGCTTAACTGGGGGAGGAACCTACAATGAGCAGTTCTTC. Its protein is CASSLTGGGTYNEQFF.

This clonotype came up many times. The rearrangement joins TRBV15 to TRBJ2-1, with 11 nucleotides matching TRBD2. After removal of 3 bases from V and 5 bases from J, the junction contained 3 bases not matched to a gene. Germline CDR1 LNHNV, CDR2 YYDKDF (reference sequence). The CDR3 length is 15 residues. CDR3 residues: CATSSQLAGDNEQFF. The CDR3, as DNA: TGTGCCACCAGCAGCCAACTAGCGGGGGACAATGAGCAGTTCTTC.

This clonotype was found many times. This chain connects TRBV20-1 to TRBJ1-4; D is possibly TRBD1 (5 bases). The CDR3 covers 13 residues. Trimming shortened V by 6 bases and J by 8 bases, and 16 bases separated the two germline ends. From germline, CDR1 is DFQATT and CDR2 SNEGSKA (reference sequence). The CDR3, as DNA: TGCAGTGCAGAGGGCCAGGGATTCGAAAAACTGTTTTTT. As protein: CSAEGQGFEKLFF.

This clonotype showed up many times. The chain carries TRBV9 and TRBJ2-7; 9 bases line up with TRBD1. The CDR3 covers 14 residues. Germline trimming cut 3 bases from V and 6 bases from J; bases unmatched to any gene: 7. Germline V gene lookup returns CDR1 SGDLS and CDR2 YYNGEE. In DNA, the CDR3 is TGTGCCAGCAGCGCGACAGGGGGAAATCTCGAGCAGTACTTC. This translates into CASSATGGNLEQYF.

This clonotype was recorded many times. The V call is TRBV6-1, the J call TRBJ1-1; TRBD1 aligns across 8 bases. CDR3 length equals 12 residues. Germline CDR1 MNHNS, CDR2 SASEGT. Unmatched junction bases numbered 2, after V lost 5 bases and J lost 6 bases. Here the CDR3 DNA reads TGTGCCAGCAGTTCACAGGGGGCTGAAGCTTTCTTT. This codes for CASSSQGAEAFF.

Many counts were recorded for this clonotype. The V gene is TRBV7-2, the J gene TRBJ2-2; maybe TRBD2 (5 bases). The CDR3 is made up of 17 amino acids. Germline V gives CDR1 SGHTA, CDR2 FQGNSA. V was cut by 2 bases and J by 4 bases, with 17 bases left in between. The CDR3 spells CASSLFEVNRGTGELFF. The CDR3 DNA reads as TGTGCCAGCAGCTTATTCGAGGTTAACCGGGGCACCGGGGAGCTGTTTTTT.